These 30 T cell receptor beta chains were all obtained from the same sample, sequenced in a study of T cells expressing NK-cell markers. TCRdb re-called the 5' RACE reads and catalogs CDR3 proteins one per entry, DNA excluded. This sample's table has over 5,000 distinct CDR3 sequences. The sequenced sample was blood T cells: a sorted CD56 or NKG2C T cell subset, CD4+ or CD8+ T cells, or bulk PBMC T cells (not recorded which). Source of these receptors: a man between 18 and 35 years old in good health.

This chain connects TRBV4-2 to TRBJ2-5; as DNA is missing, the TRBD2 call by TCRdb cannot be tested. CDR1 is LGHNA, CDR2 YNFKEQ, per germline. The CDR3 has 16 amino acids. CDR3 residues: CASSQGLAGGPETQYF.

This rearrangement joins TRBV5-4 to TRBJ2-2; the D call from TCRdb, TRBD1, cannot be confirmed without DNA. The CDR3 covers 14 residues. Germline lookup yields CDR1 SGHNT and CDR2 YYREEE (reference sequence). The CDR3 loop reads CASSPQGGTGELFF.

This clonotype is medium-sized by frequency. This chain joins TRBV2 and TRBJ2-1; lacking DNA, the TRBD2 call made by TCRdb goes unchecked. Per the germline V gene, CDR1 is SNHLY and CDR2 is FYNNEI. The CDR3 is made up of 19 amino acids. The CDR3 protein is CASSGLISGTRSPNNEQFF.

The V gene is TRBV12-3 or TRBV12-4, the J gene TRBJ1-5. The CDR3 consists of 15 residues. CDR3 protein: CASSPQRHSNQPQHF.

The V gene is TRBV27, the J gene TRBJ2-7. This CDR3 has 11 residues. Germline values: CDR1 MNHEY, CDR2 SMNVEV (reference sequence). CDR3 region: CASSDGYEQYF.

V and J are TRBV30 and TRBJ1-1. The CDR3 sequence is 14 residues long. Germline V gives CDR1 GTSNPN, CDR2 SVGIG (reference sequence). The CDR3 protein is CAWSAKQVVTEAFF. The variable domain in full, completed from reference TRBV30 and TRBJ1-1, reads SQTIHQWPATLVQPVGSPLSLECTVEGTSNPNLYWYRQAAGRGLQLLFYSVGIGQISSEVPQNLSASRPQDRQFILSSKKLLLSDSGFYLCAWSAKQVVTEAFFGQGTRLTVV.

This chain uses TRBV10-3 with TRBJ1-2; TCRdb's D call of TRBD1 is untestable without DNA. Germline V gene data show CDR1 as ENHRY and CDR2 as SYGVKD. The CDR3 covers 16 residues. CDR3 residues: CAISEVPNFGGYGYTF.

By frequency, this clonotype is medium-sized. The chain recombines TRBV7-2 with TRBJ2-5; TCRdb's assignment of TRBD1 cannot be checked, as there is no DNA. Germline CDR1 SGHTA, CDR2 FQGNSA. This CDR3 has 15 amino acids. The CDR3 sequence is CASSLVQGTQETQYF. Full variable domain (outside the CDR3, taken from reference TRBV7-2 and TRBJ2-5): GAGVSQSPSNKVTEKGKDVELRCDPISGHTALYWYRQSLGQGLEFLIYFQGNSAPDKSGLPSDRFSAERTGGSVSTLTIQRTQQEDSAVYLCASSLVQGTQETQYFGPGTRLLVL.

Judged by frequency, this clonotype is medium-sized (0.01 to 0.1%). V is TRBV14 and J is TRBJ1-6; TCRdb names TRBD1, which stays unverified in the absence of DNA. CDR1 and CDR2 (germline): SGHDN, FVKESK. This CDR3 has 14 amino acids. Here the CDR3 reads CASSFGGFSSPLHF.

This rearrangement joins TRBV7-9 to TRBJ2-2. CDR1 and CDR2 from the germline V gene are SEHNR and FQNEAQ (reference sequence). The CDR3 consists of 14 residues. CDR3 in amino acids: CAALKGSNTGELFF.

The chain joins TRBV5-1 to TRBJ2-2. The CDR3 covers 13 residues. CDR1 and CDR2 (germline): SGHRS, YFSETQ. The CDR3 loop is CASSLGQPGELFF. The full variable domain, in which reference TRBV5-1 and TRBJ2-2 provide the parts outside the CDR3, is KAGVTQTPRYLIKTRGQQVTLSCSPISGHRSVSWYQQTPGQGLQFLFEYFSETQRNKGNFPGRFSGRQFSNSRSEMNVSTLELGDSALYLCASSLGQPGELFFGEGSRLTVL.

This clonotype is called medium-sized based on its frequency. This chain links TRBV28 with TRBJ1-4; absent DNA, TCRdb's TRBD1 call cannot be checked. The CDR3 is made up of 14 amino acids. The V gene's germline CDR1 is MDHEN and CDR2 SYDVKM. The CDR3 sequence: CASSWDRGTGKLFF.

According to its frequency, this clonotype is medium-sized. The CDR3 reads CASSPEGRRSGANVLTF. The J gene is TRBJ2-6, the V gene TRBV12-3 or TRBV12-4; TCRdb's D call of TRBD2 is untestable without DNA. There are 17 residues in the CDR3.

This clonotype is medium-sized (0.01 to 0.1%) by frequency. The chain uses TRBV20-1 and TRBJ1-1. This CDR3 is 13 amino acids long. Looked up from germline, CDR1 is DFQATT and CDR2 is SNEGSKA (reference sequence). The CDR3 spells CSALKSIVTEAFF.

This clonotype is deemed medium-sized by its frequency. This CDR3 reads CASTASPGTGELFF. The rearrangement links TRBV6-4 to TRBJ2-2; without DNA, the TCRdb call of TRBD2 cannot be checked. The germline V gene has CDR1 MRHNA and CDR2 SNTAGT. The CDR3 is 14 residues long.

Considering frequency, this clonotype is medium-sized (0.01 to 0.1%). The V and J genes are TRBV2 and TRBJ1-1; TCRdb's assignment of TRBD1 cannot be checked, as there is no DNA. CDR3 size: 12 residues. Germline CDR1 is SNHLY and CDR2 is FYNNEI. CDR3 residues: CASSGTGREAFF.

The V gene is TRBV11-2, the J gene TRBJ1-6; TCRdb outputs TRBD1, but without DNA this stays unchecked. CDR1 and CDR2 (germline): SGHAT, FQNNGV. The CDR3 runs to 16 residues. CDR3 sequence reads: CASSLNQGLLYSPLHF. The complete variable domain, with remaining parts taken from reference TRBV11-2 and TRBJ1-6, reads EAGVAQSPRYKIIEKRQSVAFWCNPISGHATLYWYQQILGQGPKLLIQFQNNGVVDDSQLPKDRFSAERLKGVDSTLKIQPAKLEDSAVYLCASSLNQGLLYSPLHFGNGTRLTVT.

This chain links TRBV18 with TRBJ1-1. CDR3 length: 15 amino acids. Per germline, CDR1 KGHSH and CDR2 LQKENI. The CDR3 reads CASSPNSLLNTEAFF.

The chain carries TRBV11-3 and TRBJ1-3; the D call of TRBD1 rests on TCRdb alone, since no DNA is present to check it. Germline lookup yields CDR1 SGHNT and CDR2 YENEEA. This CDR3 region has 16 residues. Here the CDR3 reads CASSPRDRSSGNTIYF.

By frequency, this clonotype is medium-sized. This chain connects TRBV3-1 to TRBJ2-2. Germline V gene lookup returns CDR1 LGHDT and CDR2 YNNKEL (reference sequence). There are 18 residues in the CDR3. The CDR3 spells CASSQIGRTRANTGELFF.

The V gene is TRBV3-1, the J gene TRBJ2-1; TCRdb picks TRBD1, but there is no DNA to check that call. The germline gives CDR1 LGHDT, CDR2 YNNKEL (reference sequence). The CDR3 sequence is 15 residues long. The CDR3 sequence is CASTRTGSGYNEQFF.

This clonotype is identified as medium-sized from frequency. The chain joins TRBV7-9 to TRBJ2-2; no DNA is available, so the TRBD2 call from TCRdb remains unchecked. Germline-derived CDR1 and CDR2 are SEHNR and FQNEAQ (reference sequence). The CDR3 is 17 residues long. The CDR3 loop is CASSLRGPGDVTGELFF.

This clonotype is labeled medium-sized based on frequency. The chain carries TRBV7-2 and TRBJ2-3; TCRdb designates TRBD1, a call that cannot be tested without DNA. The V gene's germline CDR1 is SGHTA and CDR2 FQGNSA. The CDR3 has 18 residues. The CDR3 protein is CASRPGTGSFTGTDTQYF.

This clonotype is medium-sized by frequency. V gene TRBV27 combines with J gene TRBJ2-3. The germline V gene encodes CDR1 MNHEY and CDR2 SMNVEV (reference sequence). The CDR3 extends over 14 amino acids. CDR3 region: CASSFFASTDTQYF.

This chain connects TRBV5-1 to TRBJ1-2; with no DNA, the TCRdb D assignment of TRBD1 cannot be verified. The CDR3 covers 14 residues. CDR1 and CDR2 from the germline V gene are SGHRS and YFSETQ. The CDR3 spells CASSLAGQNYGYTF.

Frequency places this clonotype as medium-sized (0.01 to 0.1%). The chain recombines TRBV6-6 with TRBJ2-1; TCRdb's D gene call, TRBD1, goes unchecked for lack of DNA. Per the germline V gene, CDR1 is MNHNY and CDR2 is SVGAGI (reference sequence). The CDR3 contains 13 residues. The CDR3 here is CASLTTAFREQFF.

This chain uses TRBV29-1 with TRBJ2-1; no DNA is available, so the TRBD2 call from TCRdb remains unchecked. Germline lookup yields CDR1 SQVTM and CDR2 ANQGSEA. The CDR3 has 15 residues. This CDR3 reads CSVRLADKTYNEQFF.

Its frequency marks this clonotype as medium-sized. The chain employs TRBV3-1 and TRBJ2-3; TCRdb returns TRBD1, unconfirmable since there is no DNA. The germline V gene encodes CDR1 LGHDT and CDR2 YNNKEL (reference sequence). The length of the CDR3 is 18 residues. The CDR3 region is CASSQDMASGAPRDTQYF.

This clonotype shows up as medium-sized by frequency. The chain links TRBV6-1 to TRBJ2-3; TCRdb's D gene call, TRBD1, goes unchecked for lack of DNA. The germline gives CDR1 MNHNS, CDR2 SASEGT. CDR3 length: 14 residues. The CDR3 spells CASSANRGTDTQYF.

This clonotype registers medium-sized by frequency. The gene calls are TRBV14 and TRBJ2-7; the TCRdb call, TRBD1, lacks DNA for checking. CDR3 length: 15 residues. Germline CDR1 is SGHDN and CDR2 is FVKESK. The CDR3 region is CASSHDDRVFGEQYF.